A selection of T cell receptor beta chains follows, all from one sample in a study of PD-1 blockade in classical Hodgkin lymphoma. Sequencing used immunoSEQ multiplex PCR; TCRdb keeps in-frame clones, though not all of them. The table shows 29,000 or so clones, with 71% occurring only once. Here the sequenced sample was peripheral blood mononuclear cells (PBMCs), taken before the second cycle of nivolumab. These receptors all come from a human donor with classical Hodgkin lymphoma. Each CDR3 is given with its conserved first and last residue. A D gene is named only where the DNA matches it firmly.

d_call	v_call	j_call	cdr3_aa
.	TRBV11-2	TRBJ2-2	CASSLAGGPTGELFF
.	TRBV7-6	TRBJ2-1	CASSFGAHEQFF
.	TRBV6-6	TRBJ1-4	CASSYSNEGAGEKLFF
TRBD1	TRBV19	TRBJ2-1	CATETGGYNEQFF
.	TRBV6-1	TRBJ2-6	CASRHSGANVLTF
.	TRBV5-4	TRBJ2-5	CASSRRQGGTQYF
.	TRBV7-6	TRBJ2-3	CASSLGGFTDTQYF
TRBD1	TRBV25-1	TRBJ2-6	CASSGDREPSGANVLTF
TRBD2	TRBV4-1	TRBJ2-1	CASSWTLAGVSDNEQFF
.	TRBV7-2	TRBJ2-7	CASSLDSLTYEQYF
.	TRBV13	TRBJ2-5	CASSLGRQETQYF
TRBD1	TRBV7-9	TRBJ2-3	CASSLGPTGFTDTQYF
.	TRBV19	TRBJ1-5	CASSIIGSYSNQPQHF
.	TRBV7-2	TRBJ1-6	CASSLKVGGGAENSPLHF
TRBD1	TRBV2	TRBJ2-5	CASARDRGIETQYF
TRBD2	TRBV5-4	TRBJ2-1	CASSLDSGGSYNEQFF
TRBD1	TRBV7-9	TRBJ2-3	CASSLEGWDRGPRTQYF
.	TRBV9	TRBJ2-1	CASRGGAGNEQFF
.	TRBV6-6	TRBJ1-1	CANQATLNTEAFF
.	TRBV4-2	TRBJ1-2	CASSQATDVYGYTF
.	TRBV11-2	TRBJ2-7	CASSLVGDSAYEQYF
TRBD1	TRBV27	TRBJ2-5	CASGPGQAGETQYF
TRBD2	TRBV28	TRBJ2-7	CASRGGYEQYF
.	TRBV5-8	TRBJ1-5	CASSLGRGSQPQHF
.	TRBV7-9	TRBJ1-3	CASSLGPNPGNTIYF
.	TRBV7-8	TRBJ2-7	CASRDRTSYEQYF
TRBD2	TRBV9	TRBJ2-5	CASGGGSSGKQETQYF
TRBD1	TRBV18	TRBJ2-6	CASSSSDRADGANVLTF
.	TRBV10-3	TRBJ1-5	CAISDNGVGQPQHF
TRBD1	TRBV28	TRBJ1-6	CASSPTDREYSPLHF
.	TRBV19	TRBJ1-1	CASSSGLKGRENTEAFF
TRBD1	TRBV6-4	TRBJ1-6	CASSAGGGLSPLHF
TRBD1	TRBV6-4	TRBJ1-1	CASSDSGTEQNTEAFF
.	TRBV29-1	TRBJ1-4	CSVGGNEKLFF
.	TRBV5-1	TRBJ1-1	CASSLVGLGTEAFF
.	TRBV5-4	TRBJ1-1	CASSHTENTEAFF
.	TRBV2	TRBJ1-1	CASSDRGWPNWEAFF
TRBD1	TRBV7-9	.	CASSLGAGGYEQYF
.	TRBV6-1	TRBJ1-4	CASREQGGEKLFF
TRBD1	TRBV28	TRBJ2-7	CASIPTGAAYEQYF
.	TRBV28	TRBJ2-5	CASSSGPYGGPGETQYF
TRBD1	TRBV25-1	TRBJ2-7	CASSEGPGTGYYEQYF
.	TRBV21-1	TRBJ2-1	CASSKVDSTDTYNEQFF
.	TRBV28	TRBJ1-3	CASSSLGAPLSGNTIYF
TRBD2	TRBV2	TRBJ2-1	CASSGGTSGGAHEQFF
.	TRBV11-2	TRBJ1-2	CASSLVAAPRGSYGYTF
TRBD2	TRBV27	TRBJ2-3	CASRPLPGGGPDTQYF
.	TRBV11-2	TRBJ1-2	CASSLGAGVFYGYTF
TRBD1	TRBV6-4	TRBJ1-2	CASSGGQGGHRGYGYTF
TRBD1	TRBV28	TRBJ2-7	CASRVEGASYEQYF
.	TRBV7-9	TRBJ2-2	CASSFKGDTGELFF
.	TRBV7-6	TRBJ1-5	CASSMQGNDNQPQHF
.	TRBV7-9	TRBJ2-3	CASSFSTDTQYF
.	TRBV30	TRBJ1-1	CAWKDEDTEAFF
TRBD2	TRBV7-3	TRBJ2-1	CASSLFIAGAHNEQFF